This TCR beta chain was sequenced for a study of blood T cell repertoires in COVID-19. Overall study: The study drew acute and convalescent COVID-19 samples from the United States, Italy and Spain. PBMCs, B-cell-depleted T cells, or T cells were the source of the cDNA or gDNA that made up the material.

Authors' processing steps: Amplification from reference gene primers served as the basis for estimated nucleated cell counts. Here immunoSEQ multiplex PCR was the method, and the copy in TCRdb shows in-frame clones only, minus some. V and J calls and clone size are given by that table; D and trimming were obtained from the DNA. Of 110,000 or so clones in the sample, more than 70% were seen once. The CDR3 spans 15 residues. This receptor was obtained from a woman between 65 and 79 years old who had recovered from COVID-19. The sequenced material came from peripheral blood. This chain connects TRBV21-1 to TRBJ2-2; TRBD1, the D gene given by the table, was not confirmed from the DNA. TRBV21-1 corresponds to a pseudogene. For the CDR3, the DNA is TGTGCCAGCAGCAAAGTTCTTCAGGGCACCGGGGAGCTGTTTTTT. Encoded protein: CASSKVLQGTGELFF.